Given below is one TCR beta chain in context. The assay was immunoSEQ multiplex PCR, and TCRdb's table has in-frame clones only and misses some. Among around 60,000 clones listed, about four fifths were seen once. Germline CDR1 and CDR2: SGHNT and YENEEA. The length of the CDR3 is 13 residues. Trimming took off 2 bases at V and 3 bases at J, with 7 bases between the two ends. This entry is derived from a study of blood T cell repertoires in COVID-19. Study background: Samples representing acute and convalescent COVID-19 were sourced from the United States, Italy and Spain.

The chain is built from TRBV11-3 and TRBJ1-1; D ambiguous. The receptor comes from a woman of 80 years or more with acute or convalescent COVID-19. The sequencing input was peripheral blood. The CDR3, as DNA: TGTGCCAGCAGCTTATGGAGGGACACTGAAGCTTTCTTT. It encodes CASSLWRDTEAFF.